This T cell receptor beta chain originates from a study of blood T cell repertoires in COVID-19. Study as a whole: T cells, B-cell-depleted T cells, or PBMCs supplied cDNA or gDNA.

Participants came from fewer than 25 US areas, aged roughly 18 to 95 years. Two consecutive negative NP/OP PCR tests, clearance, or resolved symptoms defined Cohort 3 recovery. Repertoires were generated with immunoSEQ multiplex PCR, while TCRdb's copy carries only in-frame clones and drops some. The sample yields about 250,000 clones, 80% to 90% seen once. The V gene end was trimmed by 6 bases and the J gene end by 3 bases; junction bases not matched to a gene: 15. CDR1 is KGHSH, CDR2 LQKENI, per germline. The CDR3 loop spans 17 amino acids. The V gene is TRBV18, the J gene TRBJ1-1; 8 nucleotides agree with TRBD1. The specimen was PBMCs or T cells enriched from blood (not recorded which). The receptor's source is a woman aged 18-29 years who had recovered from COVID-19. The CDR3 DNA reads TGTGCCAGCTCCCCCCTGGCAGGGGGCATGGGGGACACTGAAGCTTTCTTT. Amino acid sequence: CASSPLAGGMGDTEAFF.